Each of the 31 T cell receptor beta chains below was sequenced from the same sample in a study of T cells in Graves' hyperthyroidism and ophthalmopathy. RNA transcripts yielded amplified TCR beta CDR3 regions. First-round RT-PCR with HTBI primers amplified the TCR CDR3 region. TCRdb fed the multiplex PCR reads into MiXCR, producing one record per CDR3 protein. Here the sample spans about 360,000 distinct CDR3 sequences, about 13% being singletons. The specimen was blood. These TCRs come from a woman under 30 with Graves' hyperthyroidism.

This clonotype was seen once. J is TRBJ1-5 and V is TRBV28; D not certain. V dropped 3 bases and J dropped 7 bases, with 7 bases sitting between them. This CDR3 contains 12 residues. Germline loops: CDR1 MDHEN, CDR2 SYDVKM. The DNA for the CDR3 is TGTGCCAGCAGTTTTCATCGGCAGCCCCAGCATTTT. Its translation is CASSFHRQPQHF.

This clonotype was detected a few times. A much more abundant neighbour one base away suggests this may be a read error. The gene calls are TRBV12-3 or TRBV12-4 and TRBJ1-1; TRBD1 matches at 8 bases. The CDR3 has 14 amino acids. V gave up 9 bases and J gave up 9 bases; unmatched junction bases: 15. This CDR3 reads CASTFTGGRTKAFF. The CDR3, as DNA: TGTGCCAGTACTTTTACAGGGGGTAGGACTAAAGCTTTCTTT.

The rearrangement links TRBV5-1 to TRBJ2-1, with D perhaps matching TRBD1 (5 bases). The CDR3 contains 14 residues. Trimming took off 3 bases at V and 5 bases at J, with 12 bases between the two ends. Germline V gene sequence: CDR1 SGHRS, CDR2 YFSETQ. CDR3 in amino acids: CASSWRLGDNEQFF. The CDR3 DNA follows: TGCGCCAGCAGCTGGCGGTTAGGGGACAATGAGCAGTTCTTC.

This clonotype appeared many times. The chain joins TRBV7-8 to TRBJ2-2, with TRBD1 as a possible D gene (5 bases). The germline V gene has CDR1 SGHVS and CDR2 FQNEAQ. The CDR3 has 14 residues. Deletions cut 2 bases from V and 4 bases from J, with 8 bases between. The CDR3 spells CASSLIGVTGELFF. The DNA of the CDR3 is TGTGCCAGCAGCTTAATAGGGGTCACCGGGGAGCTGTTTTTT.

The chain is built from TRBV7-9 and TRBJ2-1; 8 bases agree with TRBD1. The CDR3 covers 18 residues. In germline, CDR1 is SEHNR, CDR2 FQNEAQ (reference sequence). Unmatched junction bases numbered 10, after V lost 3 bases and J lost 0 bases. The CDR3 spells CASSFALGQANSYNEQFF. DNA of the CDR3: TGTGCCAGCAGCTTTGCCCTGGGACAGGCCAACTCCTACAATGAGCAGTTCTTC.

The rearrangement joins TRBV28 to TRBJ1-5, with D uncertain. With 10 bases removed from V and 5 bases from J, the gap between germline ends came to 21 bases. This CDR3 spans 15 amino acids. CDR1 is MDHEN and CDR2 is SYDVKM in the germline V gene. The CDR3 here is CATNFHGLTDQPQHF. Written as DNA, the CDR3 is TGTGCCACCAATTTTCACGGACTAACGGATCAGCCCCAGCATTTT.

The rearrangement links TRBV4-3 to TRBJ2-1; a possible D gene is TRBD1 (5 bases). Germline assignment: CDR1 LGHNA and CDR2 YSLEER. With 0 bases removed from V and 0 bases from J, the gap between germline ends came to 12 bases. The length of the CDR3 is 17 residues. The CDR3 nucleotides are TGCGCCAGCAGCCAAGACACAGGACATTCCTCCTACAATGAGCAGTTCTTC. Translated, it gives CASSQDTGHSSYNEQFF.

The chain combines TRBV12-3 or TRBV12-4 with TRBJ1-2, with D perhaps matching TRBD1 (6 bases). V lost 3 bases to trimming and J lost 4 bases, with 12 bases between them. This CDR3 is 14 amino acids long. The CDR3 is CASSLSRTAYGYTF. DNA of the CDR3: TGTGCCAGCAGTTTGAGTCGGACAGCCTATGGCTACACCTTC.

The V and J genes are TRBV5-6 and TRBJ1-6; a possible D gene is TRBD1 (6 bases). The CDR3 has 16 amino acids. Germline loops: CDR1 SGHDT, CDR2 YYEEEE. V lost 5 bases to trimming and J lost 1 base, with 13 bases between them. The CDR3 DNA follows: TGTGCCAGCAGGTTAGGGGGGGCTTCCTATAATTCACCCCTCCACTTT. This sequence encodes CASRLGGASYNSPLHF.

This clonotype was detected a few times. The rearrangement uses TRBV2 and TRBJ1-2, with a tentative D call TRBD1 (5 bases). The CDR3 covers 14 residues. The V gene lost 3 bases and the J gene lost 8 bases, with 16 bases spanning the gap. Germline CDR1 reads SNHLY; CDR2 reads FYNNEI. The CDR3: CASSDYLVGEGYTF. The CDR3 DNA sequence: TGTGCCAGCAGTGATTACCTTGTGGGGGAGGGCTACACCTTC.

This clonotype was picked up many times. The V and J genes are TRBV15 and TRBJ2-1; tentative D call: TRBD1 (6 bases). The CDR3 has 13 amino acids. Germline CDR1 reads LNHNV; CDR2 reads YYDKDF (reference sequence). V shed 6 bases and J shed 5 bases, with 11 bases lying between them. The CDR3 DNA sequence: TGTGCCACCAGTCAGGGGTGGAACAATGAGCAGTTCTTC. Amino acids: CATSQGWNNEQFF.

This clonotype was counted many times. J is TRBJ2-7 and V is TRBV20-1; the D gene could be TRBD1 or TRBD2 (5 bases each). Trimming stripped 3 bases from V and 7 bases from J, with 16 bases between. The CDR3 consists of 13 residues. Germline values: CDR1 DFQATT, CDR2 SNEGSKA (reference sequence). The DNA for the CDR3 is TGCAGTGCTAGCCGGGGACCCACGCGGGAGCAGTACTTC. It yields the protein CSASRGPTREQYF.

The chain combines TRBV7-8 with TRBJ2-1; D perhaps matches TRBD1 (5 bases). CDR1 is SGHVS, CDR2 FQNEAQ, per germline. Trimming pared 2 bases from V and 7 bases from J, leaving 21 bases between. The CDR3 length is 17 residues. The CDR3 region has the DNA TGTGCCAGCAGCTTAACCCTCTGGCAGGGAAGAGAAAATGAGCAGTTCTTC. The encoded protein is CASSLTLWQGRENEQFF.

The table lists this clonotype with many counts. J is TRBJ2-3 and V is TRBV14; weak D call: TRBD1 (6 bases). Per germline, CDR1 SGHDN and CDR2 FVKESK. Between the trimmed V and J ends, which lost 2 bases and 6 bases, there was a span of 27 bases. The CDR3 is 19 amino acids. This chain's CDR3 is CASSQFGKRGTHGLDTQYF. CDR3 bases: TGTGCCAGCAGCCAATTCGGAAAAAGGGGGACCCATGGTTTGGATACGCAGTATTTT.

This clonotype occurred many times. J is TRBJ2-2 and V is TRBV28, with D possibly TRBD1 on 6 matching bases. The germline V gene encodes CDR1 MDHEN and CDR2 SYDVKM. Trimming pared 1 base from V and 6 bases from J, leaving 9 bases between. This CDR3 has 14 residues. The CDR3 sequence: CASSLYRAAGELFF. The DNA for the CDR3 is TGTGCCAGCAGTTTATACAGGGCAGCCGGGGAGCTGTTTTTT.

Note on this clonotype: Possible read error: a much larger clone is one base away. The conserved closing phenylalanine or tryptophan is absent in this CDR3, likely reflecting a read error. This CDR3 reads CASSRTSGLEQETQYS. CDR3 nucleotide sequence: TGCGCCAGCAGCAGGACCTCGGGACTAGAGCAAGAGACCCAGTACTCC. The chain combines TRBV5-1 with TRBJ2-5, with TRBD2 identical over 8 bases. Germline-derived CDR1 and CDR2 are SGHRS and YFSETQ. V lost 4 bases and J lost 2; bases outside the gene matches: 10. This CDR3 comprises 16 residues.

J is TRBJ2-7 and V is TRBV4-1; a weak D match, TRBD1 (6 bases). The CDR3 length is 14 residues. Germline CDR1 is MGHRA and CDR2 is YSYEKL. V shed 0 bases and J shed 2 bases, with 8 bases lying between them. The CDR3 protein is CASSQEQGPYEQYF. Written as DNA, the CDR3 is TGCGCCAGCAGCCAAGAACAGGGTCCCTACGAGCAGTACTTC.

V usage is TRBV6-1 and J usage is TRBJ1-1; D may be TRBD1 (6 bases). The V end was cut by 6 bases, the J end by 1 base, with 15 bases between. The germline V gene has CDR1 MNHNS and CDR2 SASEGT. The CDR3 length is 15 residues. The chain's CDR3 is CASRANRVENTEAFF. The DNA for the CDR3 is TGTGCCAGCAGGGCCAACAGGGTTGAGAACACTGAAGCTTTCTTT.

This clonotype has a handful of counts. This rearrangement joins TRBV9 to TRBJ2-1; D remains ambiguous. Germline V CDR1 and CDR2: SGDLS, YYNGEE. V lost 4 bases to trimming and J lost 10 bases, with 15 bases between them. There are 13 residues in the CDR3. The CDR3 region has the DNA TGTGCCAGCAGCTCCCATATGGCGCTCGAGCAGTTCTTC. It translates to CASSSHMALEQFF.

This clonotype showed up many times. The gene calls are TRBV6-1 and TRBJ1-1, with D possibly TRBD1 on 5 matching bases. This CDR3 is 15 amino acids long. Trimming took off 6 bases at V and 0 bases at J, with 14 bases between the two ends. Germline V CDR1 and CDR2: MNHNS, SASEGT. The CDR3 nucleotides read TGTGCCAGCAGCCAGCCTGGAGGGGTGAACACTGAAGCTTTCTTT. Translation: CASSQPGGVNTEAFF.

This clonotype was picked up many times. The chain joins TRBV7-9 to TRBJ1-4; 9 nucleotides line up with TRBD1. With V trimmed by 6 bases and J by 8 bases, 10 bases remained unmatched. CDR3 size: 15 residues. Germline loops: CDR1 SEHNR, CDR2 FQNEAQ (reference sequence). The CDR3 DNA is TGTGCCAGCAGTTTTACCGGGACAGGGAACGAAAAACTGTTTTTT. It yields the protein CASSFTGTGNEKLFF.

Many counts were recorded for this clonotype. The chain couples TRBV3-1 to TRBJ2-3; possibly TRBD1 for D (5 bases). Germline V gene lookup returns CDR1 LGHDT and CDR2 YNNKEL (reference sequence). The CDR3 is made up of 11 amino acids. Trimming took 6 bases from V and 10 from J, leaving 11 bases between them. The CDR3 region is CASRAGLSQYF. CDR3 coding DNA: TGTGCCAGCAGGGCAGGGCTTTCGCAGTATTTT.

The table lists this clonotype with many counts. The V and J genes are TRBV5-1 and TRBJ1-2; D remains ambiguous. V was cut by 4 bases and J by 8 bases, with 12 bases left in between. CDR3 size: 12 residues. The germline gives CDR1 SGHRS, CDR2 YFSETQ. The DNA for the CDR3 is TGCGCCAGCAGCGAAACGATGGGGGGCTACACCTTC. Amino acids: CASSETMGGYTF.

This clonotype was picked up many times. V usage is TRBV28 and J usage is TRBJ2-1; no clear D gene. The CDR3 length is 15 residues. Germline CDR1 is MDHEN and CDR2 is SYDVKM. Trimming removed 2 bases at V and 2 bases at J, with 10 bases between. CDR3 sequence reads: CASSLRAEPYNEQFF. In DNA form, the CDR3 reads TGTGCCAGCAGTTTACGGGCAGAACCCTACAATGAGCAGTTCTTC.

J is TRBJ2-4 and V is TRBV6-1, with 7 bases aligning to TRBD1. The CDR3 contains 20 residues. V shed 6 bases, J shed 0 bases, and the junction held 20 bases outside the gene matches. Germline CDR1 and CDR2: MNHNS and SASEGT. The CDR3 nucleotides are TGTGCCAGCAGCCCTCCGGCAGGGGGTGGGACCCCAGTAGCCAAAAACATTCAGTACTTC. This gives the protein CASSPPAGGGTPVAKNIQYF.

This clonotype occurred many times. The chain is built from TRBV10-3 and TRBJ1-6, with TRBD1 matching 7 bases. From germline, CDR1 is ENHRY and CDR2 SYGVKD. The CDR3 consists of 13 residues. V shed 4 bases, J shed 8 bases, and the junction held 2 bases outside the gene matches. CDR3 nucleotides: TGTGCCATCAGTGGACAGGGCGATTCACCCCTCCACTTT. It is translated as CAISGQGDSPLHF.

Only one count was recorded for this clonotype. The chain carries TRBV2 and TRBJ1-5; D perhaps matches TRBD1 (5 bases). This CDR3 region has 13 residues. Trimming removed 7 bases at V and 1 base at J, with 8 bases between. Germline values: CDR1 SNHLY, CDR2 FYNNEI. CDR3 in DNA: TGTGCCAGCAAAAGGGACAGCAATCAGCCCCAGCATTTT. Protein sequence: CASKRDSNQPQHF.

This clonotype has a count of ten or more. CDR3 in amino acids: CASQGQTLTDTQYF. CDR3 in DNA: TGTGCCAGCCAAGGACAGACTCTAACAGATACGCAGTATTTT. V and J are TRBV2 and TRBJ2-3; D might be TRBD1 (6 bases). CDR3 length equals 14 residues. The germline V gene has CDR1 SNHLY and CDR2 FYNNEI. V was trimmed by 8 bases and J by 3 bases, leaving 15 bases between them.

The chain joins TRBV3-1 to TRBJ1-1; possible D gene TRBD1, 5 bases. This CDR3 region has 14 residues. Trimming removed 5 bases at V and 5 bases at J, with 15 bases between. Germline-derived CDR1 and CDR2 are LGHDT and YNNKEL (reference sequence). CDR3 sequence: CASSVVPGGTEAFF. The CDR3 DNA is TGTGCCAGCAGCGTAGTCCCCGGGGGAACTGAAGCTTTCTTT.

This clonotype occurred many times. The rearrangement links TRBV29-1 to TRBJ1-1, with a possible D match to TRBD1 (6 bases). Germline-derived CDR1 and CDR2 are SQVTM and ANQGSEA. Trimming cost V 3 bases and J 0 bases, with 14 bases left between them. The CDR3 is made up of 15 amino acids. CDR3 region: CSVEEGGRLNTEAFF. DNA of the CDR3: TGCAGCGTTGAGGAGGGGGGACGACTGAACACTGAAGCTTTCTTT.

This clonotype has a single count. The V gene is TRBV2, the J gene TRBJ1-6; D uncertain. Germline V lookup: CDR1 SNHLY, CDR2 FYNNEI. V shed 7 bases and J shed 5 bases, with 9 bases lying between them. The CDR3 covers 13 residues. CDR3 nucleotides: TGTGCCAGCACCAGAGCAAATAATTCACCCCTCCACTTT. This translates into CASTRANNSPLHF.